This is a list of T cell receptor beta chains from one sample in a study of cytomegalovirus exposure and HLA in healthy donors. Using immunoSEQ multiplex PCR, the repertoire was profiled, and TCRdb retains in-frame clones only, with some absent. The table shows approximately 120,000 clones, with roughly 89% occurring only once. Sequenced input: PBMCs. These receptors came from a woman aged 18 to 35 in good health and CMV-seronegative. CDR3s include the opening cysteine and the closing phenylalanine or tryptophan. Size is omitted from some rows. Given values are once, few, many or a class for expanded clones.

TRBV7-2	NA	TRBJ1-1	CASSSFGEAFF
TRBV20-1	NA	TRBJ1-1	CSAWWGAEAFF
TRBV27	NA	TRBJ1-2	CASSKIRLRGGYTF
TRBV4-3	NA	TRBJ2-7	CASSRQATHYEQYF
TRBV11-3	NA	TRBJ1-1	CASSLGTGRMNTEAFF
TRBV6-5	NA	TRBJ2-7	CATSGSGGSSYEQYF
TRBV20-1	NA	TRBJ2-3	CSASVLDTQYF
TRBV28	NA	TRBJ1-6	CASLSDRRGVDSPLHF
TRBV5-1	few	TRBJ1-2	CASSPLQVTNYGYTF
TRBV6-5	NA	TRBJ1-2	CASSYNTGAYGYTF
TRBV4-1	NA	TRBJ2-5	CASRYGTSGGQETQYF
TRBV2	NA	TRBJ2-1	CASLETRMSRNEQFF
TRBV7-2	NA	TRBJ1-5	CASSLGQGGSNQPQHF
TRBV2	NA	TRBJ2-7	CASRIGGNFYEQYF
TRBV29-1	NA	TRBJ2-3	CSGGLAGEPDTQYF
TRBV18	NA	TRBJ1-3	CASSETGGTGNTIYF
TRBV7-9	NA	TRBJ2-7	CASSSTSGSLSYEQYF